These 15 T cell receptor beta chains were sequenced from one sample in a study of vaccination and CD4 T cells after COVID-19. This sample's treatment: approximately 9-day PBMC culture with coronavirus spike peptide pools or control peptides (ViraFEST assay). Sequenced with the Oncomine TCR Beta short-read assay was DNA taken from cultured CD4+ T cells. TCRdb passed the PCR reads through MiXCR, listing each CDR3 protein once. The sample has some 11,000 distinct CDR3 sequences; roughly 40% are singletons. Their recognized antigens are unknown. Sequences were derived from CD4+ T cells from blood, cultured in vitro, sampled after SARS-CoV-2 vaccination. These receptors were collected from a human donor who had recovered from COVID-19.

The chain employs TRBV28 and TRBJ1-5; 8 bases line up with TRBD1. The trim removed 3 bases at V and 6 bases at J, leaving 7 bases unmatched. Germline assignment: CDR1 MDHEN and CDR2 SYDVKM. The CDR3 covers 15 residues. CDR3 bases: TGTGCCAGCAGTTTGTACCAGGGGGCCCCTCAGCCCCAGCATTTT. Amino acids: CASSLYQGAPQPQHF.

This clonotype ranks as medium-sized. The CDR3 region has the DNA TGCGCCAGCAGCTTGGGAGCGGGGACGAGGGCAGATACGCAGTATTTT. It is translated as CASSLGAGTRADTQYF. The rearrangement links TRBV5-1 to TRBJ2-3, with 7 bases identical to TRBD2. Germline CDR1 SGHRS, CDR2 YFSETQ. The CDR3 loop spans 16 amino acids. Trimming took 0 bases from V and 4 from J; bases not matched to a gene: 8.

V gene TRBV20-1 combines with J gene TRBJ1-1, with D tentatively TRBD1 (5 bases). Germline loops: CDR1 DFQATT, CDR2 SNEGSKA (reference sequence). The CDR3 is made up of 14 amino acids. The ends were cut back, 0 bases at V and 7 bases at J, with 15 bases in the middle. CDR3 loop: CSAREASGHVEAFF. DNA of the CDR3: TGCAGTGCTAGAGAAGCTTCGGGGCACGTTGAAGCTTTCTTT.

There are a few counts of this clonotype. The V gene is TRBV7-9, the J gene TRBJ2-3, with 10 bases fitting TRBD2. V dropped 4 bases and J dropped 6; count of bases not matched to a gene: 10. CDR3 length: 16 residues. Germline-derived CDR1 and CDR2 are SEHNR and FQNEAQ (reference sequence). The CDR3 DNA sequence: TGTGCCAGCAGCTCACCCACTAGCGGGATTAGCGATACGCAGTATTTT. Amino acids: CASSSPTSGISDTQYF.

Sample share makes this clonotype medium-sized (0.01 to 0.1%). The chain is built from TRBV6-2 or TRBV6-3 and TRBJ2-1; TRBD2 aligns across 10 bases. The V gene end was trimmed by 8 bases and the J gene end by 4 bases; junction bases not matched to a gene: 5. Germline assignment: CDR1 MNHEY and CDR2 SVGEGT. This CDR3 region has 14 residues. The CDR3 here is CASLLAGAYNEQFF. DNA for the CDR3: TGTGCCAGCCTCCTAGCGGGAGCTTACAATGAGCAGTTCTTC.

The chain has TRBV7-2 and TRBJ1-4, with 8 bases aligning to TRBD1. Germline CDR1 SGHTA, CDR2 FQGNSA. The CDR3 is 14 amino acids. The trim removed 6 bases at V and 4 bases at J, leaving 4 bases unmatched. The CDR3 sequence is CASRQQGVNEKLFF. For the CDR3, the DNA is TGTGCCAGCAGACAACAGGGGGTTAATGAAAAACTGTTTTTT.

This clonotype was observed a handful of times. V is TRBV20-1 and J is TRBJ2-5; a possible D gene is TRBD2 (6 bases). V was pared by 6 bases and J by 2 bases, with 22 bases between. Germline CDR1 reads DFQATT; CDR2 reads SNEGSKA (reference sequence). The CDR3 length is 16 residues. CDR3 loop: CSAYRGGSARQETQYF. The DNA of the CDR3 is TGCAGTGCCTACCGTGGGGGGTCTGCCCGACAAGAGACCCAGTACTTC.

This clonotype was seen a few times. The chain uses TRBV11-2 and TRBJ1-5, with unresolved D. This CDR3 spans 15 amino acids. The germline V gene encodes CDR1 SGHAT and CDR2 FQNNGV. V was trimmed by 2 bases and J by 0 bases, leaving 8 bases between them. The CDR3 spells CASSLTPNSNQPQHF. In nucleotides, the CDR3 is TGTGCCAGCAGCTTAACACCCAATAGCAATCAGCCCCAGCATTTT. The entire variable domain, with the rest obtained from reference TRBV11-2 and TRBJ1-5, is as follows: EAGVAQSPRYKIIEKRQSVAFWCNPISGHATLYWYQQILGQGPKLLIQFQNNGVVDDSQLPKDRFSAERLKGVDSTLKIQPAKLEDSAVYLCASSLTPNSNQPQHFGDGTRLSIL.

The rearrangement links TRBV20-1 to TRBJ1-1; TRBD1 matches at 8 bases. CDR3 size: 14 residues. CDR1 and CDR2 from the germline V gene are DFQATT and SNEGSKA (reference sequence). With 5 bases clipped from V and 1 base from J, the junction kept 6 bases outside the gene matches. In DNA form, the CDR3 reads TGCAGTGCTTTCCCACAGGGGGGGAACACTGAAGCTTTCTTT. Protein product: CSAFPQGGNTEAFF.

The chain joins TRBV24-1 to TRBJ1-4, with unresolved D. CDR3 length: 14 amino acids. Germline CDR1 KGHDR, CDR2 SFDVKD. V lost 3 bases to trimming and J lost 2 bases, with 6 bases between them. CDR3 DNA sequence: TGTGCCACCAGTGATGGTGGGACTAATGAAAAACTGTTTTTT. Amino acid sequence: CATSDGGTNEKLFF.

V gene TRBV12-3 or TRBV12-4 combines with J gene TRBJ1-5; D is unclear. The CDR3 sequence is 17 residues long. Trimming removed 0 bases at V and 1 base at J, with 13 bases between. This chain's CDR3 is CASSLALTPGSNQPQHF. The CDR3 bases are TGTGCCAGCAGTTTAGCGTTGACCCCGGGAAGCAATCAGCCCCAGCATTTT.

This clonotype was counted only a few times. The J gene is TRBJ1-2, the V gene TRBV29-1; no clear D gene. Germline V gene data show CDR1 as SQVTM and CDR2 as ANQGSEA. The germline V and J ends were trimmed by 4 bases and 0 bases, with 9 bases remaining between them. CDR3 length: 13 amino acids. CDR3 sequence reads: CSVGTRANYGYTF. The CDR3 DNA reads TGCAGCGTTGGAACGCGCGCTAACTATGGCTACACCTTC.

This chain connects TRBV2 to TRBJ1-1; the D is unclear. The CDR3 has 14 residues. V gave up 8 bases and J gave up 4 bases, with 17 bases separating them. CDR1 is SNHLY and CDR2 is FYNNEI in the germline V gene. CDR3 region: CASDRTTGTTEAFF. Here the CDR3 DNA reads TGTGCCAGCGATCGGACGACGGGAACCACTGAAGCTTTCTTT. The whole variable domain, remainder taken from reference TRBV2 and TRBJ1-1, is EPEVTQTPSHQVTQMGQEVILRCVPISNHLYFYWYRQILGQKVEFLVSFYNNEISEKSEIFDDQFSVERPDGSNFTLKIRSTKLEDSAMYFCASDRTTGTTEAFFGQGTRLTVV.

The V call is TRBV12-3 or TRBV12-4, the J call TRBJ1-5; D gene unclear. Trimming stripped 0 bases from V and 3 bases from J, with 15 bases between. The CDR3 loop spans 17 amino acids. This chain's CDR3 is CASSLAGTGNSNQPQHF. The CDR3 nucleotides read TGTGCCAGCAGTTTAGCGGGTACGGGGAATTCCAATCAGCCCCAGCATTTT.

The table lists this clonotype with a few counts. CDR3 region: CSARTTSEQYF. As DNA, the CDR3 is TGCAGTGCCAGGACTACTAGTGAGCAGTACTTC. The J gene is TRBJ2-7, the V gene TRBV20-1; maybe TRBD2 (6 bases). V lost 6 bases and J lost 7, with 13 bases in between. CDR3 length equals 11 residues. CDR1 DFQATT and CDR2 SNEGSKA come from the germline V gene (reference sequence).